This T cell receptor beta chain was captured in a study of blood T cell repertoires in COVID-19. Study background: Acute and convalescent COVID-19 specimens originated in the United States, Italy and Spain. The cDNA or gDNA used as material had been derived from T cells, B-cell-depleted T cells, or PBMCs.

Per the study methods: Reference gene primer amplification gave estimated nucleated cell counts. Some clones are missing from TCRdb's copy, which holds only in-frame ones; the method was immunoSEQ multiplex PCR. That table gives V, J and clone size, and the DNA gave D and trimming. The sample shows about 310,000 clones, about 91% of them seen only once. Donors in Cohort 3 who had recovered were those with two negative PCRs, healthcare professional clearance, or resolution of their symptoms. Deletions cut 4 bases from V and 1 base from J, with 14 bases between. Germline values: CDR1 SGHRS, CDR2 YFSETQ. This CDR3 region has 16 residues.

This TCR was sampled from a middle-aged woman who had recovered from COVID-19. The rearrangement joins TRBV5-1 to TRBJ2-2; possibly TRBD1 for D (7 bases). The sequenced material came from PBMCs or T cells enriched from blood (not recorded which). CDR3 region: CASSPAGQKNTGELFF. Here the CDR3 DNA reads TGCGCCAGCAGCCCGGCGGGACAGAAGAACACCGGGGAGCTGTTTTTT.